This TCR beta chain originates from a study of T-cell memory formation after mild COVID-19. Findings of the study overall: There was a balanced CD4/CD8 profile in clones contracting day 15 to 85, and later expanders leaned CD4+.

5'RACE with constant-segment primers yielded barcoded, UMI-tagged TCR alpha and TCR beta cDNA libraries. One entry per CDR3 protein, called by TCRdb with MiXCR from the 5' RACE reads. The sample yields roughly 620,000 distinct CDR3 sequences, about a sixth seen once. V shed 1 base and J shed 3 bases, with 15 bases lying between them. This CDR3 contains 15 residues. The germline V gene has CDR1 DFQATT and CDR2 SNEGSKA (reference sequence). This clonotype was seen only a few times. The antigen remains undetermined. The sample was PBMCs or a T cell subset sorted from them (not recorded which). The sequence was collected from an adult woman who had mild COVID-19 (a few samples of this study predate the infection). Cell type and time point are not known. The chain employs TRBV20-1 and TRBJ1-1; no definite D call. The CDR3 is CSARGGGRKDTEAFF. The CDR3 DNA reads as TGCAGTGCTAGAGGAGGTGGGAGAAAGGACACTGAAGCTTTCTTT.